Presented here are 9 T cell receptor beta chains from one specimen sequenced in a study of response to subunit inactivated influenza vaccine. TCRdb recomputed calls from the RT-PCR reads with MiXCR, one row per CDR3 protein. The sample consists of hundreds of thousands of distinct CDR3 sequences, roughly 10% of them appearing once. The data were also submitted as part of a second study, on T cells expressing NK-cell markers. Per that paper: It was by 5'RACE template switching with UMIs that TCR beta cDNA was made.

The input for sequencing was PBMCs from blood, taken on the day of vaccination. The origin of the receptors is a man aged 50 to 60 who received an inactivated influenza vaccine.

The chain is built from TRBV6-1 and TRBJ1-2, with TRBD1 identical over 7 bases. Losses at the gene ends were 8 bases for V and 2 bases for J; bases not matched to a gene: 11. This CDR3 contains 15 residues. Germline CDR1 is MNHNS and CDR2 is SASEGT. The CDR3 DNA is TGTGCCAGCTGCGTAACCGGGACAGACAACTATGGCTACACCTTC. Its translation is CASCVTGTDNYGYTF.

In this sample, this clonotype turned up many times. The chain recombines TRBV6-5 with TRBJ2-1; 12 nucleotides line up with TRBD2. CDR1 and CDR2 (germline): MNHEY, SVGAGI. The CDR3 is 15 residues long. The ends lost 0 bases at V and 10 bases at J; junction bases unmatched: 4. The CDR3 protein is CASSYSTSGGLEQFF. The CDR3 DNA sequence: TGTGCCAGCAGTTACTCGACTAGCGGGGGCCTGGAGCAGTTCTTC.

CDR3 nucleotide sequence: TGTGCCAGCGAGGAGGGACTAGCGGGAATTTACCAGCAGTACTTC. Its translation: CASEEGLAGIYQQYF. The chain has TRBV7-8 and TRBJ2-7; TRBD2 matches at 13 bases. The CDR3 has 15 residues. Germline assignment: CDR1 SGHVS and CDR2 FQNEAQ. V was clipped by 8 bases and J by 8 bases; unmatched bases: 12.

This chain joins TRBV19 and TRBJ1-1, with TRBD1 matching 12 bases. This CDR3 has 17 residues. After removal of 0 bases from V and 1 base from J, the junction contained 3 bases not matched to a gene. Germline V gene lookup returns CDR1 LNHDA and CDR2 SQIVND (reference sequence). CDR3 loop: CASSIDGTGGENTEAFF. As DNA, the CDR3 is TGTGCCAGTAGTATAGACGGGACAGGGGGCGAGAACACTGAAGCTTTCTTT.

The chain uses TRBV15 and TRBJ1-1, with 8 bases lining up with TRBD1. The germline gives CDR1 LNHNV, CDR2 YYDKDF (reference sequence). The V and J ends lost 5 bases and 4 bases, in that order; junction bases with no gene match: 6. The CDR3 runs to 14 residues. The CDR3 region is CATSVVTGGTEAFF. Here the CDR3 DNA reads TGTGCCACCAGCGTCGTCACAGGGGGCACTGAAGCTTTCTTT.

This clonotype was picked up many times. This chain links TRBV11-2 with TRBJ1-3, with D hard to call. V lost 5 bases to trimming and J lost 3 bases, with 8 bases between them. The CDR3 has 13 residues. Germline V CDR1 and CDR2: SGHAT, FQNNGV. The CDR3 loop reads CASSPSGGNTIYF. In DNA, the CDR3 is TGTGCCAGCAGCCCGTCCGGTGGAAACACCATATATTTT.

This clonotype was detected many times. This chain connects TRBV5-1 to TRBJ2-3; 10 bases match TRBD1. Trimming removed 1 base from V and 1 base from J; junction bases left unmatched: 9. The germline V gene has CDR1 SGHRS and CDR2 YFSETQ. CDR3 size: 18 residues. The CDR3 DNA sequence: TGCGCCAGCAGCTTGATTGGGACAGGGGACCCTGGCACAGATACGCAGTATTTT. Translated, it gives CASSLIGTGDPGTDTQYF.

The V gene is TRBV7-3, the J gene TRBJ2-1; D not resolved. Germline V gene data show CDR1 as SGHTA and CDR2 as FQGTGA. This CDR3 contains 12 residues. V was pared by 5 bases and J by 11 bases, with 13 bases between. For the CDR3, the DNA is TGTGCCAGCAGCCCCCCCGGGCAAAAGCAGTTCTTC. Its protein is CASSPPGQKQFF.

This sequence joins TRBV20-1 and TRBJ2-1, with a tentative D call TRBD2 (6 bases). The CDR3 runs 12 residues. The V end lost 3 bases, the J end lost 10 bases, and 13 bases lay between the germline ends. The germline gives CDR1 DFQATT, CDR2 SNEGSKA (reference sequence). The CDR3 nucleotides read TGCAGTGCTAGTATAGCGGCAAGAGAGCAGTTCTTC. It is translated as CSASIAAREQFF.